Listed below are T cell receptor beta chains from one sample, sequenced in a study of T-cell memory formation after mild COVID-19. TCRdb redid the calling of the 5' RACE reads with MiXCR, one entry per CDR3 protein. The sample yields roughly 150,000 distinct CDR3 sequences, roughly 14% seen once. The sample taken for sequencing was PBMCs or a T cell subset sorted from them (not recorded which). Source of these receptors: an adult woman who had mild COVID-19 (a few samples of this study predate the infection). Cell type and time point are not known. CDR3s include the opening cysteine and the closing phenylalanine or tryptophan. A D gene is named only where the DNA matches it firmly. Not all rows give a size; the values are once, few, many and, for expanded clones, a class.

TRBJ2-3,NA,TRBV29-1,NA,TGCAGCGTTGTCGCCGACAGAGCTAGCACAGATACGCAGTATTTT,CSVVADRASTDTQYF
TRBJ2-5,NA,TRBV7-6,NA,TGTGCCAGCGGCAAAGAGGCTGATTGGTACCAAGAGACCCAGTACTTC,CASGKEADWYQETQYF
TRBJ2-2,TRBD1,TRBV7-9,many,TGTGCCAGCCAAAGACAGGGGGACACCGGGGAGCTGTTTTTT,CASQRQGDTGELFF
TRBJ2-3,NA,TRBV25-1,NA,TGTGCCAGCAGTGAACGAGATACGCAGTATTTT,CASSERDTQYF
TRBJ2-1,NA,TRBV7-2,many,TGTGCCAGCAGCTTGACTATGAAGTCCAATGAGCAGTTCTTC,CASSLTMKSNEQFF
TRBJ2-2,NA,TRBV7-9,NA,TGTGCCAGCCCCTCGTTCCCCGGGGAGCTGTTTTTT,CASPSFPGELFF
TRBJ2-3,TRBD2,TRBV18,few,TGTGCCAGCTCACCGGGCTGGAGCGGGAGGGCCGATACGCAGTATTTT,CASSPGWSGRADTQYF
TRBJ2-2,TRBD1,TRBV6-5,few,TGTGCCAGCGAAACAGGGGGAAGAACCGGGGAGCTGTTTTTT,CASETGGRTGELFF
TRBJ1-6,TRBD1,TRBV5-1,few,TGCGCCAGCAGCACCCGGGACAGGGATTCACCCCTCCACTTT,CASSTRDRDSPLHF
TRBJ2-1,NA,TRBV6-6,NA,TGTGCCACCAGGGAGGGACAAAACACCTACAATGAGCAGTTCTTC,CATREGQNTYNEQFF
TRBJ2-7,NA,TRBV12-3/TRBV12-4,NA,TGTGCCAGCAGGGAGGGGCGAACCTACGAGCAGTACTTC,CASREGRTYEQYF
TRBJ1-2,TRBD1,TRBV20-1,NA,TGCAGTGCGGCACAGGGGGAATATGGCTACACCTTC,CSAAQGEYGYTF
TRBJ2-4,NA,TRBV5-6,once,TGTGCCAGCAGCCGGTCCGGAAATCCCCTAGCCAAAAACATTCAGTACTTC,CASSRSGNPLAKNIQYF
TRBJ2-5,TRBD2,TRBV4-2,NA,TGTGCCAGCAGCCAGCTATTAAGAAGGCGGGGGGGTCAAGAGACCCAGTACTTC,CASSQLLRRRGGQETQYF
TRBJ1-2,NA,TRBV7-9,NA,TGTGCCAGCAGTGGGACGGCGGCGGCTTTCTATGGCTACACCTTC,CASSGTAAAFYGYTF
TRBJ1-1,NA,TRBV5-1,NA,TGCGCCAGCAGCTTGGCCGGTTCGGGTAACACTGAAGCTTTCTTT,CASSLAGSGNTEAFF
TRBJ1-5,NA,TRBV27,few,TGTGCCAGCAGTTCGCAGGGGTTGCATCAGCCCCAGCATTTT,CASSSQGLHQPQHF
TRBJ2-7,TRBD1,TRBV29-1,NA,TGCAGCGCGGACAGGGGGCAGGGCGAGCAGTACTTC,CSADRGQGEQYF
TRBJ2-1,NA,TRBV5-1,few,TGCGCCAGCAGCTACGGGTCGGGCTCCTACAATGAGCAGTTCTTC,CASSYGSGSYNEQFF
TRBJ2-1,NA,TRBV9,NA,TGTGCCAGCAGCGTATCTGACCCCGACAATGAGCAGTTCTTC,CASSVSDPDNEQFF
TRBJ1-5,NA,TRBV12-3/TRBV12-4,few,TGTGCCAGCAGGCGGCCAGGGTATGGGCAGCCCCAGCATTTT,CASRRPGYGQPQHF
TRBJ2-1,NA,TRBV5-1,few,TGCGCCAGCAGCTTGGAACGAGGGGGGCTTTTGATCTTC,CASSLERGGLLIF
TRBJ1-1,TRBD1,TRBV12-3/TRBV12-4,NA,TGTGCCAGCAGCGAGACAGGGAGGAACACTGAAGCTTTCTTT,CASSETGRNTEAFF
TRBJ1-1,TRBD1,TRBV29-1,few,TGCAGCGTTGAAGAGGACAGGGACTGGGCTTTCTTT,CSVEEDRDWAFF